Below, 8 T cell receptor beta chains from the same sample are listed, as sequenced in a study of spatial heterogeneity in lung cancer. Via MiXCR, TCRdb re-called the 5' RACE reads, giving one row per CDR3 protein. The sample contains about 2,600 distinct CDR3 sequences, 7% to 8% of which appear only once. Indicated time point: sample taken at primary tumor resection. General observations from the study: Expanded alpha and beta TCR counts within tumors tracked tumor mutation counts.

No antigen has been assigned to these receptors. The sample here was lung tumor tissue, taken at surgery. These receptors came from a female donor with early-stage non-small cell lung cancer.

This clonotype came up many times. The V gene is TRBV11-2, the J gene TRBJ2-3, with a weak D call TRBD1 (5 bases). The V end lost 1 base, the J end lost 6 bases, and 14 bases lay between the germline ends. The CDR3 loop spans 15 amino acids. Germline CDR1 SGHAT, CDR2 FQNNGV. The chain's CDR3 is CASSLVGRVVDTQYF. CDR3 nucleotide sequence: TGTGCCAGCAGCTTAGTAGGCAGGGTGGTGGATACGCAGTATTTT.

This clonotype qualifies as medium-sized (0.01 to 0.1%). The chain is built from TRBV27 and TRBJ2-2, with D perhaps matching TRBD1 (5 bases). V dropped 4 bases and J dropped 0 bases, with 9 bases sitting between them. This CDR3 spans 15 amino acids. Germline CDR1 is MNHEY and CDR2 is SMNVEV (reference sequence). In nucleotides, the CDR3 is TGTGCCAGCAGTTGGGGCGGTCCGAACACCGGGGAGCTGTTTTTT. Its protein product is CASSWGGPNTGELFF.

This clonotype occurred many times. This sequence joins TRBV5-1 and TRBJ2-1; 7 nucleotides align to TRBD2. CDR1 is SGHRS, CDR2 YFSETQ, per germline. The CDR3 is 15 residues long. V was clipped by 0 bases and J by 3 bases; unmatched bases: 3. The CDR3 DNA reads as TGCGCCAGCAGCTTGGCGGGGGAGGGCTACAATGAGCAGTTCTTC. As protein: CASSLAGEGYNEQFF. Together with reference TRBV5-1 and TRBJ2-1, the CDR3 gives the full variable domain: KAGVTQTPRYLIKTRGQQVTLSCSPISGHRSVSWYQQTPGQGLQFLFEYFSETQRNKGNFPGRFSGRQFSNSRSEMNVSTLELGDSALYLCASSLAGEGYNEQFFGPGTRLTVL.

This sequence joins TRBV3-1 and TRBJ2-3, with D possibly being TRBD2 (5 bases). The germline V and J ends were trimmed by 8 bases and 8 bases, with 17 bases remaining between them. This CDR3 is 13 amino acids long. Per germline, CDR1 LGHDT and CDR2 YNNKEL (reference sequence). The chain's CDR3 is CASSGVLLTTQYF. CDR3 nucleotides: TGTGCCAGCTCCGGGGTTCTCTTAACTACGCAGTATTTT.

CDR3 nucleotide sequence: TGTGCCAGCACCTGGGGGAACACTGAAGCTTTCTTT. This sequence encodes CASTWGNTEAFF. V gene TRBV5-8 combines with J gene TRBJ1-1; D call uncertain. From germline, CDR1 is SGHTS and CDR2 YDEGEE. CDR3 length: 12 residues. Between the trimmed V and J ends, which lost 6 bases and 1 base, there was a span of 7 bases.

By proportion, this clonotype is medium-sized. The V call is TRBV28, the J call TRBJ1-6; possible D gene TRBD1, 6 bases. The CDR3 has 15 residues. Trimming shortened V by 10 bases and J by 6 bases, and 19 bases separated the two germline ends. Germline values: CDR1 MDHEN, CDR2 SYDVKM. The CDR3 bases are TGTGCCACCCGAGACCCCGGACAGTTTAATTCACCCCTCCACTTT. As protein: CATRDPGQFNSPLHF. Full variable domain (outside the CDR3, taken from reference TRBV28 and TRBJ1-6): DVKVTQSSRYLVKRTGEKVFLECVQDMDHENMFWYRQDPGLGLRLIYFSYDVKMKEKGDIPEGYSVSREKKERFSLILESASTNQTSMYLCATRDPGQFNSPLHFGNGTRLTVT.

This clonotype is medium-sized by share. This chain joins TRBV29-1 and TRBJ2-1, with D possibly TRBD1 on 5 matching bases. Germline lookup yields CDR1 SQVTM and CDR2 ANQGSEA. Trimming took 4 bases from V and 8 from J, leaving 18 bases between them. The CDR3 is made up of 14 amino acids. CDR3 sequence (DNA): TGCAGCGTTGCGGGCCAGGGTTATGGTGATGAGCAGTTCTTC. This gives the protein CSVAGQGYGDEQFF.

Relative to its sample, this clonotype is medium-sized (0.01 to 0.1%). This rearrangement joins TRBV19 to TRBJ2-2; the D gene is possibly TRBD2 (5 bases). CDR1 and CDR2 from the germline V gene are LNHDA and SQIVND (reference sequence). The V end lost 7 bases, the J end lost 0 bases, and 12 bases lay between the germline ends. The CDR3 covers 15 residues. This CDR3 reads CASKISRANTGELFF. The CDR3 nucleotides read TGTGCCAGTAAAATTTCGAGGGCGAACACCGGGGAGCTGTTTTTT.